This T cell receptor beta chain was sequenced during a study of blood T cell repertoires in COVID-19. Assay used: immunoSEQ multiplex PCR; TCRdb lists only in-frame clones, some missing. The data hold some 150,000 clones, with around 80% observed a single time. This clone appeared a few times. The specimen sequenced was peripheral blood. This receptor was obtained from a man in his fifties or sixties with active or convalescent COVID-19.

CDR3 sequence (DNA): TGTGCCAGTGTTAGCGGCAGCGGATATTCCACCGGGGAGCTGTTTTTT. The encoded protein is CASVSGSGYSTGELFF. The J gene is TRBJ2-2, the V gene TRBV7-2; perhaps TRBD2 as D (6 bases). This CDR3 comprises 16 residues. V dropped 9 bases and J dropped 4 bases, with 21 bases sitting between them. Germline V gene data show CDR1 as SGHTA and CDR2 as FQGNSA.